These T cell receptor beta chains were read from a single sample in a study of cytomegalovirus exposure and HLA in healthy donors. Clones were read by immunoSEQ multiplex PCR, and TCRdb kept only the in-frame ones, dropping some. The repertoire has roughly 120,000 clones, about 73% of them found once; the top ten carry over 3.5%. Sequenced input: PBMCs. These receptors all come from a woman in her forties or fifties in good health and CMV-seropositive. The CDR3 runs from the conserved cysteine through the conserved F or W. A D gene is named only where the DNA matches it firmly. The size field is filled for only some rows; it gives once, few, many or a size class.

abundance: -; j_gene: TRBJ1-2; v_gene: TRBV19; d_gene: -; CDR3aa: CASSLRGGGLPYGYTF; CDR3nt: TGTGCCAGTAGTCTTCGAGGTGGGGGCCTTCCGTATGGCTACACCTTC
abundance: -; j_gene: TRBJ1-2; v_gene: TRBV6-6; d_gene: TRBD1; CDR3aa: CASSQNLGTGDGYTF; CDR3nt: TGTGCCAGCAGTCAAAATCTCGGGACAGGAGATGGCTACACCTTC
abundance: -; j_gene: TRBJ2-3; v_gene: TRBV5-1; d_gene: TRBD2; CDR3aa: CASRIAGGSTDTQYF; CDR3nt: TGCGCCAGCAGAATAGCGGGGGGAAGCACAGATACGCAGTATTTT
abundance: few; j_gene: TRBJ1-2; v_gene: TRBV15; d_gene: -; CDR3aa: CATSRDPGDYGYTF; CDR3nt: TGTGCCACCAGCAGAGATCCAGGGGACTATGGCTACACCTTC
abundance: -; j_gene: TRBJ2-5; v_gene: TRBV9; d_gene: -; CDR3aa: CASSVGASALAQYF; CDR3nt: TGTGCCAGCAGCGTAGGGGCCTCGGCTCTAGCGCAGTACTTC
abundance: few; j_gene: TRBJ1-2; v_gene: TRBV14; d_gene: -; CDR3aa: CASSQLGQTYGYTF; CDR3nt: TGTGCCAGCAGCCAACTGGGACAAACCTATGGCTACACCTTC
abundance: -; j_gene: TRBJ1-6; v_gene: TRBV19; d_gene: -; CDR3aa: CASSPASQGISPLHF; CDR3nt: TGTGCCAGTAGCCCAGCGTCCCAGGGGATTTCACCCCTCCACTTT
abundance: -; j_gene: TRBJ2-1; v_gene: TRBV9; d_gene: TRBD1; CDR3aa: CASSPHRDRVGNEQFF; CDR3nt: TGTGCCAGCAGCCCCCACAGGGACAGGGTAGGAAATGAGCAGTTCTTC
abundance: once; j_gene: TRBJ1-3; v_gene: TRBV6-1; d_gene: TRBD1; CDR3aa: CASERDRGGNTIYF; CDR3nt: TGTGCCAGCGAACGGGACAGGGGCGGAAACACCATATATTTT
abundance: -; j_gene: TRBJ2-3; v_gene: TRBV25-1; d_gene: -; CDR3aa: CASSELSVDTQYF; CDR3nt: TGTGCCAGCAGTGAATTATCGGTGGATACGCAGTATTTT
abundance: -; j_gene: TRBJ2-1; v_gene: TRBV5-1; d_gene: TRBD2; CDR3aa: CASSLGSSGYNEQFF; CDR3nt: TGCGCCAGCAGCTTGGGTTCTAGCGGATACAATGAGCAGTTCTTC
abundance: once; j_gene: TRBJ1-2; v_gene: TRBV7-2; d_gene: -; CDR3aa: CASSLGGSGGYTF; CDR3nt: TGTGCCAGCAGCTTAGGGGGTTCGGGGGGCTACACCTTC
abundance: -; j_gene: TRBJ1-3; v_gene: TRBV7-9; d_gene: TRBD1; CDR3aa: CASSFSTGTEWGNTIYF; CDR3nt: TGTGCCAGCAGCTTCTCCACCGGGACAGAATGGGGAAACACCATATATTTT
abundance: -; j_gene: TRBJ1-4; v_gene: TRBV6-1; d_gene: -; CDR3aa: CATGRGVGEKLFF; CDR3nt: TGTGCCACCGGGAGGGGGGTAGGTGAAAAACTGTTTTTT
abundance: -; j_gene: TRBJ1-2; v_gene: TRBV6-6; d_gene: -; CDR3aa: CASTAPEANYGYTF; CDR3nt: TGTGCCAGCACCGCGCCCGAGGCTAACTATGGCTACACCTTC
abundance: few; j_gene: TRBJ1-5; v_gene: TRBV15; d_gene: -; CDR3aa: CATSRDPWANQPQHF; CDR3nt: TGTGCCACCAGCAGAGATCCCTGGGCCAATCAGCCCCAGCATTTT
abundance: -; j_gene: TRBJ1-5; v_gene: TRBV9; d_gene: TRBD1; CDR3aa: CASSVDNRGYDQPQHF; CDR3nt: TGTGCCAGCAGCGTAGATAACAGGGGGTACGATCAGCCCCAGCATTTT
abundance: few; j_gene: TRBJ2-5; v_gene: TRBV5-1; d_gene: -; CDR3aa: CASSLGASTFQETQYF; CDR3nt: TGCGCCAGCAGCTTGGGGGCCAGCACTTTCCAAGAGACCCAGTACTTC
abundance: -; j_gene: TRBJ2-7; v_gene: TRBV7-2; d_gene: TRBD2; CDR3aa: CPLSGGGYEQYF; CDR3nt: TGCCCACTTAGCGGGGGGGGATACGAGCAGTACTTC
abundance: once; j_gene: TRBJ1-3; v_gene: TRBV2; d_gene: -; CDR3aa: CASSVGLRNTIYF; CDR3nt: TGTGCCAGCTCGGTGGGGCTAAGGAACACCATATATTTT
abundance: -; j_gene: TRBJ1-2; v_gene: TRBV5-1; d_gene: -; CDR3aa: CASSLGQRRTVGGYTF; CDR3nt: TGCGCCAGCAGCCTCGGACAGCGTAGGACCGTGGGAGGCTACACCTTC
abundance: -; j_gene: TRBJ1-5; v_gene: TRBV28; d_gene: -; CDR3aa: CASSLGPGGVYQPQHF; CDR3nt: TGTGCCAGCAGTTTAGGGCCCGGGGGGGTCTATCAGCCCCAGCATTTT
abundance: once; j_gene: TRBJ2-7; v_gene: TRBV9; d_gene: TRBD1; CDR3aa: CASSPGQAYYEQYF; CDR3nt: TGTGCCAGCAGCCCGGGACAGGCATACTACGAGCAGTACTTC
abundance: -; j_gene: TRBJ2-5; v_gene: TRBV11-3; d_gene: -; CDR3aa: CASSLSSGTQYF; CDR3nt: TGTGCCAGCAGCTTATCGTCCGGGACCCAGTACTTC
abundance: -; j_gene: TRBJ2-7; v_gene: TRBV2; d_gene: -; CDR3aa: CASSDASSYEQYF; CDR3nt: TGTGCCAGCAGTGATGCCAGCTCCTACGAGCAGTACTTC
abundance: -; j_gene: TRBJ2-1; v_gene: TRBV2; d_gene: TRBD2; CDR3aa: CASSGAGTRSTSEQFF; CDR3nt: TGTGCCAGCAGTGGAGCCGGGACTAGAAGTACGTCTGAGCAGTTCTTC
abundance: -; j_gene: TRBJ1-2; v_gene: TRBV5-8; d_gene: -; CDR3aa: CASGRGRNYGYTF; CDR3nt: TGTGCCAGCGGTCGGGGGAGAAACTATGGCTACACCTTC
abundance: -; j_gene: TRBJ2-2; v_gene: TRBV2; d_gene: -; CDR3aa: CASSKTQAGELFF; CDR3nt: TGTGCCAGCAGTAAAACACAGGCCGGGGAGCTGTTTTTT
abundance: -; j_gene: TRBJ1-6; v_gene: TRBV6-1; d_gene: TRBD1; CDR3aa: CASNGQGTSPLHF; CDR3nt: TGTGCCAGCAACGGACAGGGGACTTCACCCCTCCACTTT
abundance: -; j_gene: TRBJ1-3; v_gene: TRBV10-2; d_gene: TRBD1; CDR3aa: CASRGGTASGNTIYF; CDR3nt: TGCGCCAGCAGAGGCGGGACAGCTTCTGGAAACACCATATATTTT
abundance: -; j_gene: TRBJ2-2; v_gene: TRBV5-5; d_gene: -; CDR3aa: CASSPGLGNTGELFF; CDR3nt: TGTGCCAGCAGCCCGGGATTAGGGAACACCGGGGAGCTGTTTTTT
abundance: -; j_gene: TRBJ2-7; v_gene: TRBV7-9; d_gene: -; CDR3aa: CASSLMGMGRGPYEQYF; CDR3nt: TGTGCCAGCAGCTTAATGGGGATGGGCAGGGGTCCCTACGAGCAGTACTTC
abundance: -; j_gene: TRBJ2-1; v_gene: TRBV27; d_gene: -; CDR3aa: CASSLTPGLPYNEQFF; CDR3nt: TGTGCCAGCAGTTTAACCCCAGGCCTTCCCTACAATGAGCAGTTCTTC
abundance: -; j_gene: TRBJ2-7; v_gene: TRBV21-1; d_gene: -; CDR3aa: CASSKDPLMHEQYF; CDR3nt: TGTGCCAGCAGCAAAGACCCCCTAATGCACGAGCAGTACTTC
abundance: -; j_gene: TRBJ2-7; v_gene: TRBV6-5; d_gene: -; CDR3aa: CASSYSRTTPYEQYF; CDR3nt: TGTGCCAGCAGTTACTCCCGAACAACCCCCTACGAGCAGTACTTC
abundance: -; j_gene: TRBJ1-1; v_gene: TRBV14; d_gene: -; CDR3aa: CASSPRVRGTEAFF; CDR3nt: TGTGCCAGCAGCCCCAGGGTTAGGGGCACTGAAGCTTTCTTT
abundance: -; j_gene: TRBJ1-4; v_gene: TRBV21-1; d_gene: -; CDR3aa: CASSAQQGGDREKLFF; CDR3nt: TGTGCCAGCAGCGCACAACAGGGGGGGGACCGTGAAAAACTGTTTTTT
abundance: once; j_gene: TRBJ1-6; v_gene: TRBV4-2; d_gene: TRBD1; CDR3aa: CASSQETGRFYNSPLHF; CDR3nt: TGTGCCAGCAGCCAAGAGACAGGGAGGTTTTATAATTCACCCCTCCACTTT
abundance: -; j_gene: TRBJ2-3; v_gene: TRBV5-1; d_gene: -; CDR3aa: CASSLAVGLYSDTQYF; CDR3nt: TGCGCCAGCAGCTTGGCGGTGGGGCTTTATTCAGATACGCAGTATTTT
abundance: -; j_gene: TRBJ1-4; v_gene: TRBV19; d_gene: TRBD1; CDR3aa: CASTHRGTNEKLFF; CDR3nt: TGTGCCAGTACTCACAGGGGTACTAATGAAAAACTGTTTTTT
abundance: -; j_gene: TRBJ2-7; v_gene: TRBV2; d_gene: -; CDR3aa: CASVMTGRSEQYF; CDR3nt: TGTGCCAGCGTGATGACAGGGAGGAGCGAGCAGTACTTC
abundance: -; j_gene: TRBJ2-1; v_gene: TRBV7-2; d_gene: -; CDR3aa: CASSFDYQRYNEQFF; CDR3nt: TGTGCCAGCAGCTTCGACTACCAAAGGTACAATGAGCAGTTCTTC
abundance: -; j_gene: TRBJ2-2; v_gene: TRBV7-2; d_gene: TRBD2; CDR3aa: CASSGLAGGPFPGELFF; CDR3nt: TGTGCCAGCAGCGGACTAGCGGGGGGGCCGTTCCCCGGGGAGCTGTTTTTT
abundance: -; j_gene: TRBJ1-2; v_gene: TRBV7-9; d_gene: -; CDR3aa: CASSPSRFYGYTF; CDR3nt: TGTGCCAGCAGCCCGTCGCGATTTTATGGCTACACCTTC
abundance: -; j_gene: TRBJ2-7; v_gene: TRBV5-8; d_gene: TRBD1; CDR3aa: CASIRGGGQGSYEQYF; CDR3nt: TGTGCCAGCATCCGAGGGGGGGGACAGGGGTCCTACGAGCAGTACTTC
abundance: few; j_gene: TRBJ2-3; v_gene: TRBV7-6; d_gene: -; CDR3aa: CASSLLGRSGAHLRPADTQYF; CDR3nt: TGTGCCAGCAGCTTATTGGGTCGGTCAGGGGCCCATCTCCGGCCGGCAGATACGCAGTATTTT
abundance: -; j_gene: TRBJ2-7; v_gene: TRBV15; d_gene: TRBD2; CDR3aa: CATSRDGHRTRREEQYF; CDR3nt: TGTGCCACCAGCAGAGATGGTCATAGGACTAGGCGTGAAGAGCAGTACTTC
abundance: -; j_gene: TRBJ2-5; v_gene: TRBV6-1; d_gene: -; CDR3aa: CASSSGSQETQYF; CDR3nt: TGTGCCAGCAGTTCAGGCAGCCAAGAGACCCAGTACTTC
abundance: -; j_gene: TRBJ2-7; v_gene: TRBV27; d_gene: -; CDR3aa: CASSLLQGLHYEQYF; CDR3nt: TGTGCCAGCAGTTTACTTCAAGGACTGCACTACGAGCAGTACTTC
abundance: few; j_gene: TRBJ2-7; v_gene: TRBV11-3; d_gene: TRBD1; CDR3aa: CASSPAGGEQYF; CDR3nt: TGTGCCAGCAGCCCAGCAGGGGGCGAGCAGTACTTC
abundance: once; j_gene: TRBJ2-3; v_gene: TRBV10-3; d_gene: TRBD2; CDR3aa: CAIRNSSGRDTQYF; CDR3nt: TGTGCCATCAGGAATTCTAGCGGGAGAGATACGCAGTATTTT
abundance: -; j_gene: TRBJ2-2; v_gene: TRBV2; d_gene: -; CDR3aa: CASSVGRGNTGELFF; CDR3nt: TGTGCCAGCAGTGTTGGCAGGGGCAACACCGGGGAGCTGTTTTTT
abundance: -; j_gene: TRBJ2-3; v_gene: TRBV5-1; d_gene: TRBD1; CDR3aa: CASRKTPGQGSDTQYF; CDR3nt: TGCGCCAGCCGGAAAACTCCGGGACAGGGGTCAGATACGCAGTATTTT
abundance: -; j_gene: TRBJ2-7; v_gene: TRBV5-1; d_gene: TRBD2; CDR3aa: CASSTRGDYEQYF; CDR3nt: TGCGCCAGCAGCACCCGGGGGGACTACGAGCAGTACTTC
abundance: -; j_gene: TRBJ1-5; v_gene: TRBV4-1; d_gene: TRBD1; CDR3aa: CASSLNRDSPYSNQPQHF; CDR3nt: TGCGCCAGCAGCCTGAACCGGGACAGCCCATATAGCAATCAGCCCCAGCATTTT